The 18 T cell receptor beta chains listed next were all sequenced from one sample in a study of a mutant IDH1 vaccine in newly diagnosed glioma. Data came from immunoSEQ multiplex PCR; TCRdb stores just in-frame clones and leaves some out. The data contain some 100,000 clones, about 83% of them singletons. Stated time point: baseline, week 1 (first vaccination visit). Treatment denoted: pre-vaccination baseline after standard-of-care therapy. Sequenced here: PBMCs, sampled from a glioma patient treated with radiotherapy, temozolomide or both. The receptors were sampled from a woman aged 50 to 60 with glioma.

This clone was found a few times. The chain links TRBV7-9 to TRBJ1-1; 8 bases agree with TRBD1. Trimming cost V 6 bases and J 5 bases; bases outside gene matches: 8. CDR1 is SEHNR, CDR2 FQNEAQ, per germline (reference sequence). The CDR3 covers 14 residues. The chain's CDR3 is CASRGTGGATEAFF. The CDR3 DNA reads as TGTGCCAGCAGGGGAACAGGGGGGGCTACTGAAGCTTTCTTT.

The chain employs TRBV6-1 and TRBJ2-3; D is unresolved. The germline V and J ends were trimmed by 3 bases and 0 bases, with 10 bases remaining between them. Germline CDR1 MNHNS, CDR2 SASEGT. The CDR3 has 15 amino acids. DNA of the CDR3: TGTGCCAGCAGTGATTCGGTCGGAAGCACAGATACGCAGTATTTT. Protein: CASSDSVGSTDTQYF.

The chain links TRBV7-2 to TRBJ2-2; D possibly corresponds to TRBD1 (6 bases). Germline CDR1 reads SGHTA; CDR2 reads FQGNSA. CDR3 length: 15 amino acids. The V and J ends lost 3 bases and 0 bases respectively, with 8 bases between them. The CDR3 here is CASSFQGTNTGELFF. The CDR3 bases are TGTGCCAGCAGCTTTCAGGGGACGAACACCGGGGAGCTGTTTTTT.

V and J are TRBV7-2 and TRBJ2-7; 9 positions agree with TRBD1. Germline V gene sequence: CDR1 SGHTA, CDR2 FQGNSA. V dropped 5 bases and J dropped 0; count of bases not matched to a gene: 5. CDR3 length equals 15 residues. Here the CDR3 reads CASSPWTGASYEQYF. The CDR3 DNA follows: TGTGCCAGCAGCCCTTGGACAGGGGCCTCCTACGAGCAGTACTTC.

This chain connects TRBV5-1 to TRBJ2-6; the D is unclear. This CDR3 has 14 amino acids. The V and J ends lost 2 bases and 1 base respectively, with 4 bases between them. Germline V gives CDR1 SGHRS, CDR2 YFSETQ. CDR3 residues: CASSLGSGANVLTF. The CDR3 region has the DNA TGCGCCAGCAGCTTAGGGTCTGGGGCCAACGTCCTGACTTTC.

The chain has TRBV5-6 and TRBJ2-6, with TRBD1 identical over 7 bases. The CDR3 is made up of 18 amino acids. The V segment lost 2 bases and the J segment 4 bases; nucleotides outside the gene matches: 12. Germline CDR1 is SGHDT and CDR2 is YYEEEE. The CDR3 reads CASSFQTGLRTGANVLTF. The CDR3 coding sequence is TGTGCCAGCAGCTTTCAGACAGGGCTTAGGACGGGGGCCAACGTCCTGACTTTC.

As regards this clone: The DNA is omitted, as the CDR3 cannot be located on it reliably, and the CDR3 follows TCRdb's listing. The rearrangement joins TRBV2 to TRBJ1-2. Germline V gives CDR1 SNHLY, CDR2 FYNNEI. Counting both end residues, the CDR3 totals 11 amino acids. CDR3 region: CASSSGYGYTF.

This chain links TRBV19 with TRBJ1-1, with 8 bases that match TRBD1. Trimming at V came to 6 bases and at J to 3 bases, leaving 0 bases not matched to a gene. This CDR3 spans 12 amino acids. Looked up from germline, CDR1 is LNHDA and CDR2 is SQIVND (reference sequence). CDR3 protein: CASRQGDTEAFF. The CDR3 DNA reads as TGTGCCAGTAGACAGGGGGACACTGAAGCTTTCTTT.

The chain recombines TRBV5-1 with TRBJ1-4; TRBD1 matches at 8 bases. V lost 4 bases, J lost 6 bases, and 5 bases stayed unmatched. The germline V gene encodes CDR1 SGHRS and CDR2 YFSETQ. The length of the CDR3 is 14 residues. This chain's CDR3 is CASSPDRADEKLFF. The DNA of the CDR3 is TGCGCCAGCAGCCCGGACAGGGCTGATGAAAAACTGTTTTTT.

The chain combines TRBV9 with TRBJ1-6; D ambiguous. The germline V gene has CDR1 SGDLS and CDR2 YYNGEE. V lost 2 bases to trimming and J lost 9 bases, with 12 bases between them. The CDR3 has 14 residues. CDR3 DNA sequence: TGTGCCAGCAGCGTCGAGGGAGAACTTTCACCCCTCCACTTT. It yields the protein CASSVEGELSPLHF.

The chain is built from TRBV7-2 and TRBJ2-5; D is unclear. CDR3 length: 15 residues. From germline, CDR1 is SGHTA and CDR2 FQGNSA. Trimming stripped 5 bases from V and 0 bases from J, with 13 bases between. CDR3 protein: CASSPTRRYQETQYF. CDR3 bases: TGTGCCAGCAGCCCCACCCGCCGGTACCAAGAGACCCAGTACTTC.

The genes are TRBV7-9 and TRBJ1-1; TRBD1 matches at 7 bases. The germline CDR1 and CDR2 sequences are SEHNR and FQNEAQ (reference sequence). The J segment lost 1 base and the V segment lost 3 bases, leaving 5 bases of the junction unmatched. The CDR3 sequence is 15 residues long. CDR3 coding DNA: TGTGCCAGCAGCTTGGCACAGGGGAGGAACACTGAAGCTTTCTTT. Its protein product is CASSLAQGRNTEAFF. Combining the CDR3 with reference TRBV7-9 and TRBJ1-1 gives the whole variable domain DTGVSQNPRHKITKRGQNVTFRCDPISEHNRLYWYRQTLGQGPEFLTYFQNEAQLEKSRLLSDRFSAERPKGSFSTLEIQRTEQGDSAMYLCASSLAQGRNTEAFFGQGTRLTVV.

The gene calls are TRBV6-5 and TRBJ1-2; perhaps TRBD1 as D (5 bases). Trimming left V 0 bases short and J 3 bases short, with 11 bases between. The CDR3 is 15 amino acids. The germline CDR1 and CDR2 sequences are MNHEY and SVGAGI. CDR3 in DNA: TGTGCCAGCAGTTACTCGACCAGGGTGGACTATGGCTACACCTTC. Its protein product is CASSYSTRVDYGYTF.

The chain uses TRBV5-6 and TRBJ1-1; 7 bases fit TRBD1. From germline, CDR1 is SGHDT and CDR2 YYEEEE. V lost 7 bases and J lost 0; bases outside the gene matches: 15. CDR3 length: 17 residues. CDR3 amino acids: CASHVRQGVLMNTEAFF. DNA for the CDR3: TGTGCCAGCCATGTACGGCAGGGGGTACTTATGAACACTGAAGCTTTCTTT.

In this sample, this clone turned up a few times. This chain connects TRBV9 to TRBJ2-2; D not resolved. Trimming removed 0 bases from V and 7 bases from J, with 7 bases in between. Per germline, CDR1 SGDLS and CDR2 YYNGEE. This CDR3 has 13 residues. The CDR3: CASSVEWGGELFF. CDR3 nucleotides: TGTGCCAGCAGCGTAGAGTGGGGCGGGGAGCTGTTTTTT. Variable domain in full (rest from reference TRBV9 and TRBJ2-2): DSGVTQTPKHLITATGQRVTLRCSPRSGDLSVYWYQQSLDQGLQFLIQYYNGEERAKGNILERFSAQQFPDLHSELNLSSLELGDSALYFCASSVEWGGELFFGEGSRLTVL.

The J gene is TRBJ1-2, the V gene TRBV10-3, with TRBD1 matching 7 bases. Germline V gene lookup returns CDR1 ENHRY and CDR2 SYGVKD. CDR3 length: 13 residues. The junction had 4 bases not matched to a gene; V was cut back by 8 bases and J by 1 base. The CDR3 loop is CAIGTAVNYGYTF. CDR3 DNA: TGTGCCATCGGGACAGCGGTTAACTATGGCTACACCTTC.

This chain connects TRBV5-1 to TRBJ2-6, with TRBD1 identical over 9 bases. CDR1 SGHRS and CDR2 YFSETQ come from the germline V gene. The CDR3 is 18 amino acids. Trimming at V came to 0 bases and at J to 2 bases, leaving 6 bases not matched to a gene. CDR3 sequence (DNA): TGCGCCAGCAGCTTGGTACAGGGGGCCTCAGCTGGGGCCAACGTCCTGACTTTC. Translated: CASSLVQGASAGANVLTF.

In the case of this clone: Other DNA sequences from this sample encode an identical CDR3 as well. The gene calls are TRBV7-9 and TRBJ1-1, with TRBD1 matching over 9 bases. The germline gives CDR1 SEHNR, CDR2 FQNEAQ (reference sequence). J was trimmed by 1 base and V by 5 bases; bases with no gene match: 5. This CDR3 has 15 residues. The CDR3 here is CASSPQQGANTEAFF. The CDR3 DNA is TGTGCCAGCAGCCCACAACAGGGGGCGAACACTGAAGCTTTCTTT.